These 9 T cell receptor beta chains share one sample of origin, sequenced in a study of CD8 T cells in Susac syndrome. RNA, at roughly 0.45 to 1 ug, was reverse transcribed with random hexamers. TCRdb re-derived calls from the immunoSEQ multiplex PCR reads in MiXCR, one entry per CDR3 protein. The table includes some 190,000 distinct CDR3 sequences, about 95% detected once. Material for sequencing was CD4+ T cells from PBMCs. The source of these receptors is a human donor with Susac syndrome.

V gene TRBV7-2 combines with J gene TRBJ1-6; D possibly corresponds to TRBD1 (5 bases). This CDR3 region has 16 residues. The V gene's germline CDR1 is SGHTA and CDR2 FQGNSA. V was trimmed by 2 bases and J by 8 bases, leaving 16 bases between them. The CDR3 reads CASSLYRQGLDSPLHF. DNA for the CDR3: TGTGCCAGCAGCTTATATCGGCAGGGTTTAGATTCACCCCTCCACTTT. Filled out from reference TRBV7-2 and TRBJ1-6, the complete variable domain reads GAGVSQSPSNKVTEKGKDVELRCDPISGHTALYWYRQSLGQGLEFLIYFQGNSAPDKSGLPSDRFSAERTGGSVSTLTIQRTQQEDSAVYLCASSLYRQGLDSPLHFGNGTRLTVT.

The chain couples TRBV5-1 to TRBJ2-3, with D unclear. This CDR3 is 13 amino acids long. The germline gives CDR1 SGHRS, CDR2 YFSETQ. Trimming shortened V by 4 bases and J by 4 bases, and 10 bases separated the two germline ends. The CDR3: CASSPFGPDTQYF. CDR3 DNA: TGCGCCAGCAGCCCCTTCGGGCCAGATACGCAGTATTTT.

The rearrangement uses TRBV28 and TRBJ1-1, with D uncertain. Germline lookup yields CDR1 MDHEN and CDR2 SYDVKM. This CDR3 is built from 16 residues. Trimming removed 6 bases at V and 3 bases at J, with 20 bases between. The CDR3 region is CASREARPAGYTEAFF. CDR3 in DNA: TGTGCCAGCAGGGAAGCTCGACCCGCCGGCTACACTGAAGCTTTCTTT. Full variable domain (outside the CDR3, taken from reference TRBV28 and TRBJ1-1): DVKVTQSSRYLVKRTGEKVFLECVQDMDHENMFWYRQDPGLGLRLIYFSYDVKMKEKGDIPEGYSVSREKKERFSLILESASTNQTSMYLCASREARPAGYTEAFFGQGTRLTVV.

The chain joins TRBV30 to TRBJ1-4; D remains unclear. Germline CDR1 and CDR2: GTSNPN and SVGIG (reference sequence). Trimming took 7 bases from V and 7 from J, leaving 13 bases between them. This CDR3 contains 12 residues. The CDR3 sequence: CALDRTLEKLFF. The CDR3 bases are TGTGCCTTGGACCGAACGCTTGAAAAACTGTTTTTT.

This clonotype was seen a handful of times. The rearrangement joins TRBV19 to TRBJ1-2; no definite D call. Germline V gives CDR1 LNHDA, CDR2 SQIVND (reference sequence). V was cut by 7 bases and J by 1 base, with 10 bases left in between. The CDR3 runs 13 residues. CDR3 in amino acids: CASTLGNNYGYTF. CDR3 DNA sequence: TGTGCCAGTACCCTGGGGAATAACTATGGCTACACCTTC.

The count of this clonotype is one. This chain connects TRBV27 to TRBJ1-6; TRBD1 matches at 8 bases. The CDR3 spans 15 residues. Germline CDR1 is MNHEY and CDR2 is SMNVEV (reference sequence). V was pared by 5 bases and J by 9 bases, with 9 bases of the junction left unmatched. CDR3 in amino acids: CASSHRGVMTSPLHF. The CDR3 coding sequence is TGTGCCAGCAGTCACAGGGGGGTCATGACTTCACCCCTCCACTTT.

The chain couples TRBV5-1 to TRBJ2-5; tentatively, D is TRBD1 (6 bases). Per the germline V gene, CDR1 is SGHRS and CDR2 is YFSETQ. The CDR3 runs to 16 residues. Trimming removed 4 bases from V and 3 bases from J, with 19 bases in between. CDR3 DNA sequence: TGCGCCAGCAGCGCCCTTCCCGACAGGCGGGAAGAGACCCAGTACTTC. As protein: CASSALPDRREETQYF.

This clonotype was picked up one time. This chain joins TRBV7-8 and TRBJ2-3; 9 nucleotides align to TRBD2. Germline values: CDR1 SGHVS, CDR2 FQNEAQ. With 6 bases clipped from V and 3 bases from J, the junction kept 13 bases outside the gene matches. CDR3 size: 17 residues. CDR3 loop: CASRTGSLAGRTDTQYF. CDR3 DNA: TGTGCCAGCAGAACAGGCTCCCTAGCGGGGAGGACAGATACGCAGTATTTT.

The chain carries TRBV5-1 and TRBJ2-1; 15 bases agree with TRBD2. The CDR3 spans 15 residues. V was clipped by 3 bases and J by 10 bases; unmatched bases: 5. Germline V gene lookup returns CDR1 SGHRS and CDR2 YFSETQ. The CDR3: CASSSGLAGGREQFF. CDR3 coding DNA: TGCGCCAGCAGCTCGGGACTAGCGGGGGGCCGGGAGCAGTTCTTC.